One and the same sample provided the 29 T cell receptor beta chains below, sequenced in a study of a mutant IDH1 vaccine in newly diagnosed glioma. Time point in this sample: week 5, during vaccination. Alongside topical imiquimod, each dose of vaccine comprised 300 ug of mutant IDH1 20-mer peptide. TCRdb's table, derived via immunoSEQ multiplex PCR, lists solely in-frame clones and lacks some. The data hold roughly 12,000 clones, with over 75% observed a single time. These TCRs are of unknown antigen specificity. The specimen was PBMCs, collected from a glioma patient whose treatment included an IDH1 peptide vaccine. The origin of the receptors is a woman aged 40 to 55 with glioma. Some clones in this sample may be carry-over from other donors' samples.

The chain couples TRBV19 to TRBJ2-1; no reliable D call. Germline values: CDR1 LNHDA, CDR2 SQIVND (reference sequence). This CDR3 is built from 13 residues. The CDR3 nucleotides are TGTGCGCTGACGGAGAGCTCCTACAATGAGCAGTTCTTC. Residues: CALTESSYNEQFF.

The chain combines TRBV7-2 with TRBJ2-7, with 8 positions matching TRBD1. Germline V gene sequence: CDR1 SGHTA, CDR2 FQGNSA. V gave up 1 base and J gave up 6 bases; unmatched junction bases: 5. CDR3 size: 14 residues. The CDR3 nucleotides are TGTGCCAGCAGCTTAGGACAGGGGTTCTCCGAGCAGTACTTC. It specifies CASSLGQGFSEQYF.

The genes are TRBV7-2 and TRBJ1-2; the D gene is possibly TRBD1 (5 bases). The CDR3 sequence is 14 residues long. CDR1 is SGHTA, CDR2 FQGNSA, per germline. Between the trimmed V and J ends, which lost 2 bases and 7 bases, there was a span of 14 bases. This CDR3 reads CASSLQGLLPGYTF. The CDR3 bases are TGTGCCAGCAGCTTACAGGGCCTTCTCCCTGGCTACACCTTC.

V is TRBV7-2 and J is TRBJ1-6, with D perhaps TRBD1 (5 bases). This CDR3 is built from 13 residues. Per the germline V gene, CDR1 is SGHTA and CDR2 is FQGNSA. Trimming pared 5 bases from V and 9 bases from J, leaving 11 bases between. The CDR3 coding sequence is TGTGCCAGCAGCGGGGAGGGGATTTCACCCCTCCACTTT. It yields the protein CASSGEGISPLHF.

The chain has TRBV4-1 and TRBJ2-3; the match to TRBD2 covers 16 bases. CDR1 is MGHRA and CDR2 is YSYEKL in the germline V gene. J was trimmed by 2 bases and V by 3 bases; bases with no gene match: 2. The CDR3 consists of 17 residues. CDR3 nucleotides: TGCGCCAGCAGCCAGGGACTAGCGGGAGGGTTCACAGATACGCAGTATTTT. Translation: CASSQGLAGGFTDTQYF.

The chain uses TRBV19 and TRBJ1-2, with D possibly being TRBD1 (5 bases). V was pared by 4 bases and J by 2 bases, with 8 bases between. The CDR3 spans 13 residues. The germline CDR1 and CDR2 sequences are LNHDA and SQIVND (reference sequence). The CDR3 region is CASSRGLNYGYTF. In DNA form, the CDR3 reads TGTGCCAGTAGTAGGGGACTGAACTATGGCTACACCTTC.

This clone came up a few times. The chain joins TRBV5-6 to TRBJ1-4; 8 bases fit TRBD1. Germline V CDR1 and CDR2: SGHDT, YYEEEE. Trimming at V came to 3 bases and at J to 8 bases, leaving 15 bases not matched to a gene. This CDR3 has 17 amino acids. CDR3 sequence (DNA): TGTGCCAGCAGCTCCTTGGGCCGCAGGGGGCTCGGCGAAAAACTGTTTTTT. Translating gives CASSSLGRRGLGEKLFF.

The CDR3 nucleotides read TGTGCCAGTAGTATGGGGACAGGGGGCTACGAGCAGTACTTC. Amino acid sequence: CASSMGTGGYEQYF. The chain employs TRBV19 and TRBJ2-7, with 11 nucleotides matching TRBD1. The V and J ends lost 3 bases and 3 bases, in that order; junction bases with no gene match: 1. This CDR3 has 14 residues. Germline V gives CDR1 LNHDA, CDR2 SQIVND (reference sequence).

This chain uses TRBV18 with TRBJ1-1; D gene uncertain. This CDR3 contains 13 residues. Germline assignment: CDR1 KGHSH and CDR2 LQKENI. V was cut by 3 bases and J by 3 bases, with 8 bases left in between. The CDR3 region is CASSPSFDTEAFF. For the CDR3, the DNA is TGTGCCAGCTCACCCTCTTTCGACACTGAAGCTTTCTTT. The complete variable domain, with remaining parts taken from reference TRBV18 and TRBJ1-1, reads NAGVMQNPRHLVRRRGQEARLRCSPMKGHSHVYWYRQLPEEGLKFMVYLQKENIIDESGMPKERFSAEFPKEGPSILRIQQVVRGDSAAYFCASSPSFDTEAFFGQGTRLTVV.

This chain joins TRBV18 and TRBJ2-7; D possibly corresponds to TRBD1 (5 bases). CDR1 and CDR2 (germline): KGHSH, LQKENI. The CDR3 totals 14 residues. The V gene lost 1 base and the J gene lost 0 bases, with 7 bases spanning the gap. The CDR3 DNA follows: TGTGCCAGCTCACCACAAGGGGACTCCTACGAGCAGTACTTC. Its protein is CASSPQGDSYEQYF.

V gene TRBV2 combines with J gene TRBJ2-7; weak D call: TRBD1 (5 bases). Germline V CDR1 and CDR2: SNHLY, FYNNEI. Trimming pared 4 bases from V and 6 bases from J, leaving 10 bases between. This CDR3 contains 12 residues. The chain's CDR3 is CASSVTAIEQYF. Here the CDR3 DNA reads TGTGCCAGCAGTGTGACAGCTATCGAGCAGTACTTC.

This chain links TRBV6-1 with TRBJ1-2; no definite D call. Germline values: CDR1 MNHNS, CDR2 SASEGT. The V end lost 1 base, the J end lost 2 bases, and 2 bases lay between the germline ends. This CDR3 contains 12 residues. CDR3 protein: CASSEGNYGYTF. The CDR3 nucleotides are TGTGCCAGCAGTGAAGGGAACTATGGCTACACCTTC.

The chain links TRBV6-5 to TRBJ2-7; 9 nucleotides agree with TRBD1. J lost 4 bases, V lost 2 bases, and 6 bases had no gene match. The CDR3 is 15 residues long. Germline values: CDR1 MNHEY, CDR2 SVGAGI. CDR3 sequence: CASSYKGQGTYEQYF. CDR3 coding DNA: TGTGCCAGCAGTTACAAGGGACAGGGCACTTACGAGCAGTACTTC.

The gene calls are TRBV19 and TRBJ1-5; D is ambiguous. Germline CDR1 and CDR2: LNHDA and SQIVND (reference sequence). CDR3 size: 15 residues. The ends were cut back, 3 bases at V and 1 base at J, with 10 bases in the middle. This chain's CDR3 is CASSIRGGSNQPQHF. The CDR3 DNA follows: TGTGCCAGTAGTATTCGGGGAGGAAGCAATCAGCCCCAGCATTTT.

The rearrangement uses TRBV9 and TRBJ2-3, with 14 bases aligning to TRBD2. The CDR3 consists of 18 residues. The junction had 9 bases not matched to a gene; V was cut back by 4 bases and J by 2 bases. Germline V CDR1 and CDR2: SGDLS, YYNGEE. CDR3 nucleotides: TGTGCCAGCAGCTCCCGGACTAGCGGGAGGTCCTACACAGATACGCAGTATTTT. Its protein product is CASSSRTSGRSYTDTQYF.

This sequence joins TRBV2 and TRBJ2-3, with 9 positions matching TRBD2. The CDR3 length is 15 residues. Unmatched junction bases numbered 4, after V lost 6 bases and J lost 0 bases. CDR1 and CDR2 from the germline V gene are SNHLY and FYNNEI. The CDR3 spells CASSVAGASTDTQYF. The DNA of the CDR3 is TGTGCCAGCAGCGTAGCGGGGGCGAGCACAGATACGCAGTATTTT.

This chain joins TRBV14 and TRBJ1-2; D is undetermined. This CDR3 contains 13 residues. The V end lost 1 base, the J end lost 0 bases, and 3 bases lay between the germline ends. CDR1 SGHDN and CDR2 FVKESK come from the germline V gene. CDR3 protein: CASSQGANYGYTF. In DNA form, the CDR3 reads TGTGCCAGCAGCCAAGGGGCTAACTATGGCTACACCTTC.

J is TRBJ1-1 and V is TRBV2; TRBD1 is a possible D gene (6 bases). Looked up from germline, CDR1 is SNHLY and CDR2 is FYNNEI. Trimming removed 8 bases from V and 4 bases from J, with 11 bases in between. CDR3 size: 12 residues. The CDR3 is CASRRGGTEAFF. The CDR3, as DNA: TGTGCCAGCCGCAGGGGAGGCACTGAAGCTTTCTTT.

J is TRBJ1-2 and V is TRBV28, with TRBD1 matching over 11 bases. CDR1 MDHEN and CDR2 SYDVKM come from the germline V gene. V shed 6 bases, J shed 5 bases, and the junction held 5 bases outside the gene matches. This CDR3 has 14 residues. The chain's CDR3 is CASSPGTGGYGYTF. DNA for the CDR3: TGTGCCAGCAGCCCCGGGACAGGGGGGTATGGCTACACCTTC.

The genes are TRBV19 and TRBJ1-5; D is unresolved. Germline CDR1 LNHDA, CDR2 SQIVND (reference sequence). The V end lost 3 bases, the J end lost 1 base, and 16 bases lay between the germline ends. The CDR3 consists of 17 residues. CDR3: CASSIGLGRASNQPQHF. CDR3 in DNA: TGTGCCAGTAGTATCGGCCTAGGCAGAGCCAGCAATCAGCCCCAGCATTTT.

The chain is built from TRBV19 and TRBJ2-5; 7 bases are a match to TRBD1. CDR1 LNHDA and CDR2 SQIVND come from the germline V gene (reference sequence). V gave up 5 bases and J gave up 6 bases; unmatched junction bases: 9. This CDR3 is built from 14 residues. The CDR3 nucleotides are TGTGCCAGTAGTCAAGACAGGGATAGGCAGACCCAGTACTTC. Protein: CASSQDRDRQTQYF.

This chain connects TRBV7-2 to TRBJ2-7, with 8 bases fitting TRBD2. Germline trimming cut 1 base from V and 5 bases from J; bases unmatched to any gene: 7. Germline assignment: CDR1 SGHTA and CDR2 FQGNSA. The CDR3 has 15 amino acids. CDR3 nucleotide sequence: TGTGCCAGCAGCTTAGGATCGACAGCGGGGGACGAGCAGTACTTC. It codes for CASSLGSTAGDEQYF. Together with reference TRBV7-2 and TRBJ2-7, the CDR3 gives the full variable domain: GAGVSQSPSNKVTEKGKDVELRCDPISGHTALYWYRQSLGQGLEFLIYFQGNSAPDKSGLPSDRFSAERTGGSVSTLTIQRTQQEDSAVYLCASSLGSTAGDEQYFGPGTRLTVT.

The chain couples TRBV5-1 to TRBJ2-5, with 8 positions matching TRBD2. Germline CDR1 is SGHRS and CDR2 is YFSETQ. The V and J ends lost 2 bases and 2 bases, in that order; junction bases with no gene match: 5. This CDR3 has 15 amino acids. CDR3 nucleotide sequence: TGCGCCAGCAGCTTTATAGCGGGGTTACAAGAGACCCAGTACTTC. It is translated as CASSFIAGLQETQYF.

The chain links TRBV5-1 to TRBJ1-1; maybe TRBD1 (6 bases). This CDR3 contains 16 residues. V lost 0 bases and J lost 3, with 15 bases in between. Germline V gene lookup returns CDR1 SGHRS and CDR2 YFSETQ. The CDR3 spells CASSLADRMYDTEAFF. CDR3 nucleotide sequence: TGCGCCAGCAGCTTGGCCGACAGGATGTACGACACTGAAGCTTTCTTT.

J is TRBJ1-1 and V is TRBV6-5; D possibly corresponds to TRBD1 (5 bases). Germline CDR1 MNHEY, CDR2 SVGAGI. CDR3 length equals 13 residues. Deletions cut 6 bases from V and 4 bases from J, with 12 bases between. The CDR3 DNA reads as TGTGCCAGCAGCCCCGAGGGGACCACTGAAGCTTTCTTT. It codes for CASSPEGTTEAFF.

CDR3 loop: CASRTSGKDNEQFF. The CDR3 nucleotides read TGTGCCAGCAGGACTAGCGGGAAAGACAATGAGCAGTTCTTC. The V and J genes are TRBV7-3 and TRBJ2-1, with 11 bases identical to TRBD2. Germline lookup yields CDR1 SGHTA and CDR2 FQGTGA. After removal of 6 bases from V and 5 bases from J, the junction contained 3 bases not matched to a gene. There are 14 residues in the CDR3.

The CDR3 DNA is TGTGCCTGGACTAGCGGGGGGGCCCCCGGTAGCACAGATACGCAGTATTTT. This codes for CAWTSGGAPGSTDTQYF. J is TRBJ2-3 and V is TRBV30, with TRBD2 identical over 12 bases. Germline values: CDR1 GTSNPN, CDR2 SVGIG (reference sequence). With V trimmed by 4 bases and J by 0 bases, 8 bases remained unmatched. This CDR3 has 17 amino acids.

The V and J genes are TRBV7-8 and TRBJ1-2; TRBD1 matches 9 bases. The CDR3 loop spans 18 amino acids. Germline V gene lookup returns CDR1 SGHVS and CDR2 FQNEAQ. V was pared by 4 bases and J by 8 bases, with 20 bases of the junction left unmatched. This CDR3 is CASSYSHGTGLGLGGYTF. The CDR3 nucleotides read TGTGCCAGCAGCTACTCACATGGGACAGGGTTAGGTCTTGGCGGCTACACCTTC.

This chain connects TRBV30 to TRBJ1-1, with D hard to call. The CDR3 sequence is 15 residues long. V lost 2 bases to trimming and J lost 3 bases, with 16 bases between them. The germline V gene encodes CDR1 GTSNPN and CDR2 SVGIG (reference sequence). In nucleotides, the CDR3 is TGTGCCTGGAGTTCTGGACGGCAAGCGCACACTGAAGCTTTCTTT. It encodes CAWSSGRQAHTEAFF.